This entry is about one TCR beta chain. In each case, RNA was isolated and then reverse transcribed into cDNA as the sequencing template. Measured with immunoSEQ multiplex PCR; TCRdb has only the in-frame clones, and not every one. The sample carries fewer than 250,000 clones, 43% recorded once. The germline V gene encodes CDR1 MGHDK and CDR2 SYGVNS. CDR3 length: 16 residues. Trimming cost V 3 bases and J 5 bases, with 16 bases left between them. This sample is part of a study of CD8+ T cells in alopecia areata. The overall study: The drug, oral tofacitinib, was given to treated patients at 5 to 10 mg twice daily.

Sample treatment: oral pan-JAK inhibitor, 5-10 mg twice daily. Alopecia areata patients provided lesional scalp punch biopsies and peripheral blood, both collected for the study. The receptor comes from a human donor with alopecia areata. The input for sequencing was CD4+ T cells sorted from blood, taken at approximately week 39, from a patient treated with tofacitinib. The rearrangement joins TRBV25-1 to TRBJ1-4, with TRBD1 as a possible D gene (5 bases). CDR3 protein: CASSDPQTDWNEKLFF. CDR3 nucleotide sequence: TGTGCCAGCAGTGATCCCCAGACAGATTGGAATGAAAAACTGTTTTTT.